These 4 T cell receptor beta chains were sequenced from one sample in a study of somatic mutations in cytotoxic T cells in rheumatoid arthritis. Only in-frame clones appear in the TCRdb table, and some are missing; sequencing was by immunoSEQ multiplex PCR. The sample lists about 19,000 clones; roughly 85% were seen once. Sample: CD8+ T cells sorted from blood. Receptors were obtained from a woman aged 40 to 50 with rheumatoid arthritis.

This chain uses TRBV2 with TRBJ2-1, with 8 nucleotides matching TRBD2. V dropped 7 bases and J dropped 3; count of bases not matched to a gene: 5. Germline V gives CDR1 SNHLY, CDR2 FYNNEI. The CDR3 runs to 14 residues. DNA for the CDR3: TGTGCCAGCATACTAGCGGAGCGCTACAATGAGCAGTTCTTC. Protein sequence: CASILAERYNEQFF.

The chain is built from TRBV10-3 and TRBJ2-3, with D possibly being TRBD1 (7 bases). Trimming took 3 bases from V and 2 from J, leaving 12 bases between them. CDR1 ENHRY and CDR2 SYGVKD come from the germline V gene. The CDR3 is 15 amino acids. CDR3 in amino acids: CAISEGGGFTDTQYF. CDR3 DNA: TGTGCCATCAGTGAAGGAGGGGGCTTCACAGATACGCAGTATTTT.

V gene TRBV5-4 combines with J gene TRBJ2-2; D call uncertain. V lost 4 bases and J 3 bases, leaving 4 bases between the germline ends. CDR1 and CDR2 from the germline V gene are SGHNT and YYREEE (reference sequence). The CDR3 totals 12 residues. Written as DNA, the CDR3 is TGTGCCAGCAGCCATGACACCGGGGAGCTGTTTTTT. Its protein product is CASSHDTGELFF.

CDR3 coding DNA: TGTGCCAGCTCTAGATCTGGAAACACCATATATTTT. It yields the protein CASSRSGNTIYF. The J gene is TRBJ1-3, the V gene TRBV2; D unresolved. The V end was cut by 8 bases, the J end by 1 base, with 6 bases between. The CDR3 runs 12 residues. CDR1 and CDR2 (germline): SNHLY, FYNNEI.